What follows describes a single TCR beta chain. This clone showed up just once. No antigen is known for it. Base qualities are not recorded, but no much larger clone differs from it by a single base. The entry originates in a study of T cell responses to AZD1222 COVID-19 vaccine (dated by TCRdb to the early 2020s). Study-wide context: TCR sequencing covered fewer than 250 trial participants: around 210 given two doses of AZD1222 and 26 given two doses of MenACWY control vaccine. Trial participants were enrolled by age into subgroups of 18-55, 56-69 and 70-plus years, and around 140, 26 and 57 TCR-sequenced participants, respectively, were included in these subgroups.

Overall study outcomes, separate from this receptor: Because no samples from the day 14 peak response were available, repertoires could be characterized only after the peak T cell response. After two AZD1222 doses, both the breadth and the depth of spike-specific TCRs were significantly higher than at day 0 and than in MenACWY recipients. The 56-69-year group was small, and its depth increase did not reach significance, likely because of low power. Participants were mostly white British and included more females than males, and it was suggested by the authors that clonal diversity may have been underestimated. Reportedly, almost half of the unique spike-specific TCRs recognized epitopes lying outside the regions that are mutated in the B.1.351 and B.1.1.7 variants. Vaccine-associated CD4 TCRs spanned the whole spike protein, with dominant responses in regions 160-218 and 743-854. Only six AZD1222 recipients were SARS-CoV-2 seropositive at baseline, limiting conclusions about previously exposed vaccinees.

The germline V gene gives CDR1 as SGHAT and CDR2 as FQNNGV. Counted from cysteine to phenylalanine, this CDR3 has 11 amino acids. Kept here is only the CDR3 DNA, which spans 33 bases and is read in frame from base 1. At the junction V is shortened by 4 bases and J by 4 bases, with 5 bases in between. The CDR3 regions of human TCRbeta chains were analyzed by immunosequencing. The authors' analysis ran thus. TCRs in the repertoires were matched against a reference library of SARS-CoV-2-specific TCRs that had been generated with the MIRA antigen-specificity platform. Breadth meant the fraction of unique TCRs that were SARS-CoV-2-associated, whereas depth meant the fraction of total T cells that were SARS-CoV-2-associated. Using the MIRA data, every spike-specific TCR was mapped to the spike region that the TCR reacted to and assigned to either a CD4 or a CD8 class. Log10-transformed breadth and depth values were compared by one-way ANOVA with Sidak's multiple comparisons tests. The clones in this table, taken by TCRdb from immuneACCESS, are in-frame only. Not every clone is retained; where verified, under half of the shortfall comes from an unresolved V gene, and the cause of the rest is unknown. That table supplies the V and J calls and clone size; D and trimming were determined from the DNA. The sample table holds roughly 150,000 clones, of which about 90% were seen once. Clones ranked in the top ten supply over 8% of the sample.

Taken with the paper, the label for time point translates to: about 28 days (+/-7) after the second vaccine dose. AZD1222 recipients given second doses at about 4 weeks or at about 12 weeks were pooled, since spike-specific TCR depth and breadth were not found to differ between the two schedules. Vaccinee samples came from UK trials COV001 and COV002, including a single-blind randomized controlled phase 2/3 trial of AZD1222 (ChAdOx1 nCoV-19) in healthy adults. For TCRbeta chain sequencing, PBMC samples were collected from trial participants at day 0 and at day 28 after the second dose. Recombination linked TRBV11-2 to TRBJ2-7, with the identity of the D gene unclear. This TCR came from an adult who received the AZD1222 COVID-19 vaccine. The sequenced sample was peripheral blood, obtained 28 days after the second AZD1222 dose. The nucleotide sequence reads as follows: TGTGCCAGCAGCTCGAAGTACGAGCAGTACTTC. Its amino acids are CASSSKYEQYF.